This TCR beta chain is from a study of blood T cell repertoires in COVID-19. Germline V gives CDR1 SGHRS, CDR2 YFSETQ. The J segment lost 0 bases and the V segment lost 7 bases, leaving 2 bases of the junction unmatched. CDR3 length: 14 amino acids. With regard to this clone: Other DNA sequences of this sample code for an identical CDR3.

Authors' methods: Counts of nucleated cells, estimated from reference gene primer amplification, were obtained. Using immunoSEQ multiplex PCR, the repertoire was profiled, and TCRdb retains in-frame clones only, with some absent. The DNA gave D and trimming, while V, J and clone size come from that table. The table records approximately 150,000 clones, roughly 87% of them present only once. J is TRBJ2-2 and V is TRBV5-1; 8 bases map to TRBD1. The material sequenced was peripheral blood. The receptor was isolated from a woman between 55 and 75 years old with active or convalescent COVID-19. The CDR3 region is CASRTGTNTGELFF. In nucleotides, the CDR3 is TGCGCCAGCCGGACAGGGACGAACACCGGGGAGCTGTTTTTT.